The 6 T cell receptor beta chains listed next were all sequenced from one sample in a study of T cells in Graves' hyperthyroidism and ophthalmopathy. Researchers amplified the TCR beta CDR3 regions from RNA transcripts. With the HTBI primer set, the TCR CDR3 went through a first round of RT-PCR. TCRdb used MiXCR to reprocess the multiplex PCR reads, holding one entry per CDR3 protein. The data show some 570,000 distinct CDR3 sequences, with 13% to 15% seen just once and roughly 7% held by the top ten. The source material was blood. Source of these receptors: a woman aged 18-29 years with Graves' ophthalmopathy.

The chain employs TRBV30 and TRBJ1-5; 10 nucleotides match TRBD1. Germline V lookup: CDR1 GTSNPN, CDR2 SVGIG (reference sequence). Trimming at V came to 3 bases and at J to 0 bases, leaving 11 bases not matched to a gene. The CDR3 has 18 residues. The CDR3 region is CAWSGGTGVPYSNQPQHF. DNA for the CDR3: TGTGCCTGGAGCGGGGGGACAGGGGTTCCTTATAGCAATCAGCCCCAGCATTTT. Combining the CDR3 with reference TRBV30 and TRBJ1-5 gives the whole variable domain SQTIHQWPATLVQPVGSPLSLECTVEGTSNPNLYWYRQAAGRGLQLLFYSVGIGQISSEVPQNLSASRPQDRQFILSSKKLLLSDSGFYLCAWSGGTGVPYSNQPQHFGDGTRLSIL.

This clonotype was seen a few times. The chain couples TRBV19 to TRBJ2-5; D possibly uses TRBD1 or TRBD2 (5 bases each). Germline V lookup: CDR1 LNHDA, CDR2 SQIVND (reference sequence). V was shortened by 2 bases and J by 2 bases, with 9 bases between the two germline ends. The CDR3 runs 14 residues. The CDR3 reads CASSIPGGQETQYF. Written as DNA, the CDR3 is TGTGCCAGTAGTATACCTGGGGGTCAAGAGACCCAGTACTTC.

This clonotype was seen at least ten times. V usage is TRBV6-1 and J usage is TRBJ1-5, with no clear D. V was shortened by 0 bases and J by 7 bases, with 16 bases between the two germline ends. Germline CDR1 MNHNS, CDR2 SASEGT. The CDR3 consists of 16 residues. DNA for the CDR3: TGTGCCAGCAGTGAAGCTAAGGACCCTCCCCTCCAGCCCCAGCATTTT. Protein: CASSEAKDPPLQPQHF.

This clonotype was seen more than once but under ten times. Since a much larger clone is just one base distant, this may be a read error. This chain links TRBV7-2 with TRBJ1-4, with TRBD1 as a possible D gene (6 bases). Germline assignment: CDR1 SGHTA and CDR2 FQGNSA. Trimming pared 7 bases from V and 5 bases from J, leaving 17 bases between. This CDR3 comprises 15 residues. The CDR3 loop is CASNFGQLYNEKLFF. CDR3 nucleotides: TGTGCCAGCAACTTCGGACAGCTCTACAATGAAAAACTGTTTTTT.

The rearrangement links TRBV3-1 to TRBJ1-2, with 7 bases lining up with TRBD1. The J segment lost 0 bases and the V segment lost 3 bases, leaving 4 bases of the junction unmatched. Germline values: CDR1 LGHDT, CDR2 YNNKEL (reference sequence). The length of the CDR3 is 15 residues. The CDR3 DNA reads as TGTGCCAGCAGCCAGGTGGACAGGTCTAACTATGGCTACACCTTC. Amino acid sequence: CASSQVDRSNYGYTF.

This clonotype was seen more than once but under ten times. The chain is built from TRBV3-1 and TRBJ1-2, with a weak D call TRBD1 (5 bases). Germline V gene sequence: CDR1 LGHDT, CDR2 YNNKEL (reference sequence). The CDR3 totals 12 residues. V lost 8 bases to trimming and J lost 1 base, with 8 bases between them. In DNA, the CDR3 is TGTGCCAGCGGGGGGAGTAACTATGGCTACACCTTC. The encoded protein is CASGGSNYGYTF.